This T cell receptor (beta chain) was identified during a study of blood T cell repertoires in COVID-19. Turning to the study itself: Samples of COVID-19 (acute and convalescent) were obtained from the United States, Italy and Spain. Nucleic acid was either cDNA or gDNA, and it came from T cells, B-cell-depleted T cells, or PBMCs.

How the authors handled the data: Quantification of nucleated cells was approximated via reference gene primer amplification. Assay used: immunoSEQ multiplex PCR; TCRdb lists only in-frame clones, some missing. V, J and clone size are taken as reported in that table, and D and trimming were inferred from the DNA itself. This sample yields over 400,000 clones, of which 85% to 90% are seen a single time; less than 9.5% belongs to the top ten. Germline V lookup: CDR1 MDHEN, CDR2 SYDVKM. The germline V and J ends were trimmed by 9 bases and 0 bases, with 5 bases remaining between them. This CDR3 region has 11 residues. While infection was still active, Seattle patients were enrolled and then followed longitudinally.

The sequence was collected from a woman aged 45-65 years with COVID-19, enrolled during active disease. The chain carries TRBV28 and TRBJ1-1; D ambiguous. The sequencing input was peripheral blood. The CDR3 here is CASSVNTEAFF. The DNA of the CDR3 is TGTGCCAGTTCAGTGAACACTGAAGCTTTCTTT.